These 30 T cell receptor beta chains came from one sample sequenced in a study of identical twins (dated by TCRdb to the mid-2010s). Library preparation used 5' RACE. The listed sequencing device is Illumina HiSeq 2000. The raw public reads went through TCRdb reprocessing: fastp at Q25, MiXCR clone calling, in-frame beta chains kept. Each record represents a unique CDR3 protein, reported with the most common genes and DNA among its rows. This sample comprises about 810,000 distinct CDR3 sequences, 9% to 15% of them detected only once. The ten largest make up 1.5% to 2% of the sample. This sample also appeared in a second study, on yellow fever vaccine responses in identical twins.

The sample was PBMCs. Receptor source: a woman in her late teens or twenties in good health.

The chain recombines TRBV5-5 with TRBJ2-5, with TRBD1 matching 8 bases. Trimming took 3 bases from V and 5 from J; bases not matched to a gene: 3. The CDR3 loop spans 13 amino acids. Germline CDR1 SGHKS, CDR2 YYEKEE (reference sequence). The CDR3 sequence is CASSWNRGETQYF. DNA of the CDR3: TGTGCCAGCAGCTGGAACAGGGGGGAGACCCAGTACTTC.

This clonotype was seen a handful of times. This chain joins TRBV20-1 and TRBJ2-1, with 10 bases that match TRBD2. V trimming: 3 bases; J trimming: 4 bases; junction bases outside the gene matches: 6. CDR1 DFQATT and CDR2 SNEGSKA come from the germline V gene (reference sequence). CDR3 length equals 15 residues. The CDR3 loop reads CSARRTSGLYNEQFF. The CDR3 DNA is TGCAGTGCTAGGCGGACTAGCGGTCTATACAATGAGCAGTTCTTC.

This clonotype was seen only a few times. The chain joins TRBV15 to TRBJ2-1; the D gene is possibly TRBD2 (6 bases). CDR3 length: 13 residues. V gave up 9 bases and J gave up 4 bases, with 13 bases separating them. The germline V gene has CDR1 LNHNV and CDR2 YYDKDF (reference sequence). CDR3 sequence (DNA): TGTGCCACGCGGTCGGGAGAGTACAATGAGCAGTTCTTC. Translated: CATRSGEYNEQFF. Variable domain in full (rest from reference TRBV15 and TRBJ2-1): DAMVIQNPRYQVTQFGKPVTLSCSQTLNHNVMYWYQQKSSQAPKLLFHYYDKDFNNEADTPDNFQSRRPNTSFCFLDIRSPGLGDTAMYLCATRSGEYNEQFFGPGTRLTVL.

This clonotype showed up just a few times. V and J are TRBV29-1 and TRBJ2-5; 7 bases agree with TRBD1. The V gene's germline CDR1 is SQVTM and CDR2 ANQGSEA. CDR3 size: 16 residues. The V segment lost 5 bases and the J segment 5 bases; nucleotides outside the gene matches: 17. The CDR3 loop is CSVNRFGDRDRETQYF. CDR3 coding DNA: TGCAGCGTTAACCGGTTTGGTGACAGGGACCGGGAGACCCAGTACTTC.

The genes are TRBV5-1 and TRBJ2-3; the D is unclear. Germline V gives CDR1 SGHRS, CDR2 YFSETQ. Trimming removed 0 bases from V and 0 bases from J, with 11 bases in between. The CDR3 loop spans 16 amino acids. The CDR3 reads CASSLGQTTSTDTQYF. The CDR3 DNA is TGCGCCAGCAGCTTGGGGCAGACAACTAGCACAGATACGCAGTATTTT.

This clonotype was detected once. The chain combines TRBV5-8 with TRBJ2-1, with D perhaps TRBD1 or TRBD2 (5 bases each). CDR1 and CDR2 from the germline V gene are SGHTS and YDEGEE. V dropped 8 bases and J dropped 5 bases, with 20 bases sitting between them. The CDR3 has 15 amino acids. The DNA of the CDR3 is TGTGCCAGGGGACCCGGACACATGTTCAACAATGAGCAGTTCTTC. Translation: CARGPGHMFNNEQFF.

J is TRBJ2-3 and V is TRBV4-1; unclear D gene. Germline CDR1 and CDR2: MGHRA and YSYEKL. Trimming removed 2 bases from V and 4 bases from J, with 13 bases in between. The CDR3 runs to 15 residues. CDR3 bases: TGCGCCAGCAGCCAAAACGGCCTACAAGCAGATACGCAGTATTTT. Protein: CASSQNGLQADTQYF.

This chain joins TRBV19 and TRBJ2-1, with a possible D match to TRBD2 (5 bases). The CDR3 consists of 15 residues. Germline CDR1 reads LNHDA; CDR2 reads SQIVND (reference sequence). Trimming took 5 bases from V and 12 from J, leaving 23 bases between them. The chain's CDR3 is CASSPVWPGIPGQFF. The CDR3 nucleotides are TGTGCCAGTAGTCCAGTATGGCCGGGAATACCCGGGCAGTTCTTC.

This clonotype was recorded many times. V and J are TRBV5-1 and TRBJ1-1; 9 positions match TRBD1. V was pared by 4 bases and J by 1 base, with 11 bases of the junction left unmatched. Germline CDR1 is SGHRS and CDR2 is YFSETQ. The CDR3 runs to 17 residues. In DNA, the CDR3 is TGCGCCAGCAGCCTACGACAGGGGGGAAAAACGAACACTGAAGCTTTCTTT. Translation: CASSLRQGGKTNTEAFF.

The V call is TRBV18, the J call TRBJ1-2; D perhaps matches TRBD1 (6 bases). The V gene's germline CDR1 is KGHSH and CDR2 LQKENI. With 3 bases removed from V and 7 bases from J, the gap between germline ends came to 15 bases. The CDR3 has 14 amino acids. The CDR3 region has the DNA TGTGCCAGCTCACCCGGGACAAATCAAGGTGGCTACACCTTC. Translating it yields CASSPGTNQGGYTF.

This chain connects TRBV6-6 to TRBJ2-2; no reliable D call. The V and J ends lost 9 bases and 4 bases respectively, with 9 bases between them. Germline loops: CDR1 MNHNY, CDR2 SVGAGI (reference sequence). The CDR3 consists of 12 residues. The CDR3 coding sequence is TGTGCCAGTATTAGTCCCACCGGGGAGCTGTTTTTT. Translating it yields CASISPTGELFF.

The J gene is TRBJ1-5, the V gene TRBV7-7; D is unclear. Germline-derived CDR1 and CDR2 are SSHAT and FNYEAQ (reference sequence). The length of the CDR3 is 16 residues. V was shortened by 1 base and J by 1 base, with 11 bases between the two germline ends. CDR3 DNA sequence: TGTGCCAGCAGCTTAGTCCGGCGGCAGAGCAATCAGCCCCAGCATTTT. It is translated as CASSLVRRQSNQPQHF. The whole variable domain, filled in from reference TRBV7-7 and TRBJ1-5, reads GAGVSQSPRYKVTKRGQDVTLRCDPISSHATLYWYQQALGQGPEFLTYFNYEAQPDKSGLPSDRFSAERPEGSISTLTIQRTEQRDSAMYRCASSLVRRQSNQPQHFGDGTRLSIL.

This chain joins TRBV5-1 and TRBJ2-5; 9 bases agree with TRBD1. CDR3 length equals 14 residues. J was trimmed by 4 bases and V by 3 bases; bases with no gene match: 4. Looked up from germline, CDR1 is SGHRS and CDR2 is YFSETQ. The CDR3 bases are TGCGCCAGCAGCTGGGGGACAGGGAGAGAGACCCAGTACTTC. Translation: CASSWGTGRETQYF. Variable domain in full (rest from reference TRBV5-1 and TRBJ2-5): KAGVTQTPRYLIKTRGQQVTLSCSPISGHRSVSWYQQTPGQGLQFLFEYFSETQRNKGNFPGRFSGRQFSNSRSEMNVSTLELGDSALYLCASSWGTGRETQYFGPGTRLLVL.

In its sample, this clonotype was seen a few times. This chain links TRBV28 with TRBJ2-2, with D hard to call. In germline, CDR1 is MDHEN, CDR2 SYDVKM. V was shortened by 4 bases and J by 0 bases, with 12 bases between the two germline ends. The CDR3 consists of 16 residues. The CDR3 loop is CASSSPHDANTGELFF. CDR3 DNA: TGTGCCAGCAGTTCCCCCCATGATGCGAACACCGGGGAGCTGTTTTTT.

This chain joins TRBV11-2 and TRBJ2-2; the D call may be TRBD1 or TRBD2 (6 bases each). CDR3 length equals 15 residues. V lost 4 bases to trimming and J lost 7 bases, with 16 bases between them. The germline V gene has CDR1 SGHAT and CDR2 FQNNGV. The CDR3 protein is CASSSLKGGGGELFF. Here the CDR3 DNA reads TGTGCCAGCAGCTCCCTCAAGGGGGGTGGCGGGGAGCTGTTTTTT.

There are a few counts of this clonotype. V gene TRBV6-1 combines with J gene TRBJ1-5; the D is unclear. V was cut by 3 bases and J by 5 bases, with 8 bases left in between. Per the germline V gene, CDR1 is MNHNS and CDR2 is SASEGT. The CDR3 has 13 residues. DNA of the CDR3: TGTGCCAGCAGTGATTTCCCAGATCAGCCCCAGCATTTT. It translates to CASSDFPDQPQHF.

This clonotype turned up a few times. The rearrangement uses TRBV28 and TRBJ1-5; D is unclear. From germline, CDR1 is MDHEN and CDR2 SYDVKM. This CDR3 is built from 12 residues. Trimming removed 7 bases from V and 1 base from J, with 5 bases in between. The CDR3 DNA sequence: TGTGCCAGCATGGGCAGCAATCAGCCCCAGCATTTT. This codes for CASMGSNQPQHF.

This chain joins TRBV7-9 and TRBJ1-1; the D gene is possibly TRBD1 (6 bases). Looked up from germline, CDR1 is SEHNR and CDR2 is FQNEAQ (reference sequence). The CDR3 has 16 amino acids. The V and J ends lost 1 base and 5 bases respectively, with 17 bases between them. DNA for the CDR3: TGTGCCAGCAGCTTAGGGGACACGGTGAGGAGAACTGAAGCTTTCTTT. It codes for CASSLGDTVRRTEAFF.

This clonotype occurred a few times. The chain's CDR3 is CASSPPSGNSNEQFF. Written as DNA, the CDR3 is TGTGCCAGCTCACCACCTAGCGGGAATAGTAATGAGCAGTTCTTC. V is TRBV18 and J is TRBJ2-1; 8 positions agree with TRBD2. J lost 7 bases, V lost 0 bases, and 5 bases had no gene match. There are 15 residues in the CDR3. The germline V gene encodes CDR1 KGHSH and CDR2 LQKENI. The complete variable domain, with remaining parts taken from reference TRBV18 and TRBJ2-1, reads NAGVMQNPRHLVRRRGQEARLRCSPMKGHSHVYWYRQLPEEGLKFMVYLQKENIIDESGMPKERFSAEFPKEGPSILRIQQVVRGDSAAYFCASSPPSGNSNEQFFGPGTRLTVL.

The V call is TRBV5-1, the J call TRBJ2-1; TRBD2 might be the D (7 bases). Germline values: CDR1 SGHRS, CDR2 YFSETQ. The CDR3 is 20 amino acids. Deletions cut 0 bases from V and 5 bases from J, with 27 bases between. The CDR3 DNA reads TGCGCCAGCAGCTTGGCGGGGGGCCCTAGGGCTACTAACCCCCACAATGAGCAGTTCTTC. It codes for CASSLAGGPRATNPHNEQFF.

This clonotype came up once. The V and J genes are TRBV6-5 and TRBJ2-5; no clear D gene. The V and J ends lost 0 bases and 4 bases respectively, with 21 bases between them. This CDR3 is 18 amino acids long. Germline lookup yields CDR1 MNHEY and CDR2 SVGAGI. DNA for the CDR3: TGTGCCAGCAGTTACTCGAGAGCCTCCTGGGGTAGAACAGAGACCCAGTACTTC. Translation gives CASSYSRASWGRTETQYF.

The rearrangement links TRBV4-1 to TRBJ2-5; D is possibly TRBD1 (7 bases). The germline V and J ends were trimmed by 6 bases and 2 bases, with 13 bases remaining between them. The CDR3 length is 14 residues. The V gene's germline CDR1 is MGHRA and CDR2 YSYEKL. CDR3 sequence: CASRQTGTQETQYF. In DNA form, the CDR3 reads TGCGCCAGCAGACAGACAGGGACTCAAGAGACCCAGTACTTC.

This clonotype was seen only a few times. DNA of the CDR3: TGCGCCAGCAGCCTACTAGGACAGGGGGCCTCGGAGACCCAGTACTTC. This codes for CASSLLGQGASETQYF. This chain connects TRBV5-1 to TRBJ2-5; 11 nucleotides line up with TRBD1. This CDR3 comprises 16 residues. With 4 bases clipped from V and 5 bases from J, the junction kept 10 bases outside the gene matches. Germline CDR1 SGHRS, CDR2 YFSETQ.

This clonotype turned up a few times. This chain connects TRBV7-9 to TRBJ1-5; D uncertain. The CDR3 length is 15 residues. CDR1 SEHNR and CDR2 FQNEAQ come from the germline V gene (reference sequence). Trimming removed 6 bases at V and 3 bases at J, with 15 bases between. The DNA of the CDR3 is TGTGCCAGCAGTTCCTTTCCGGGCCCCAATCAGCCCCAGCATTTT. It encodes CASSSFPGPNQPQHF.

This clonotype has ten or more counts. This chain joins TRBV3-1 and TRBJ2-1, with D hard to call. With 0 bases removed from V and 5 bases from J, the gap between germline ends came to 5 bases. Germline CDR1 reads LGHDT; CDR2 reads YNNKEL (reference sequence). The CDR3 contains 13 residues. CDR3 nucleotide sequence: TGTGCCAGCAGCCAAGAGACGAACAATGAGCAGTTCTTC. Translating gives CASSQETNNEQFF.

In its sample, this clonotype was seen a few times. The CDR3 protein is CSARSGQSEAFF. In nucleotides, the CDR3 is TGCAGTGCTAGAAGCGGACAGAGTGAAGCTTTCTTT. This sequence joins TRBV20-1 and TRBJ1-1, with D perhaps matching TRBD1 (6 bases). From germline, CDR1 is DFQATT and CDR2 SNEGSKA (reference sequence). CDR3 length: 12 amino acids. Trimming removed 2 bases at V and 7 bases at J, with 11 bases between.

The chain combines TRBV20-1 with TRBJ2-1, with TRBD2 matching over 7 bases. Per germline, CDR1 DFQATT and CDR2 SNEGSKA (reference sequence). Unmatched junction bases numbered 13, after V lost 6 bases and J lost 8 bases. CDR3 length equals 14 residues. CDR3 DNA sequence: TGCAGTGCCGGCTTCGCGGGAGCAGGCGATGAGCAGTTCTTC. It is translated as CSAGFAGAGDEQFF.

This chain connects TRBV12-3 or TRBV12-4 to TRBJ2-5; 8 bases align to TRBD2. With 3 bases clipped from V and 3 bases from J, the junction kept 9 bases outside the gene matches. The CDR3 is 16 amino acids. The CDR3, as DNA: TGTGCCAGCAGTTTGGGGGGCGGGAGGTCCGAAGAGACCCAGTACTTC. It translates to CASSLGGGRSEETQYF.

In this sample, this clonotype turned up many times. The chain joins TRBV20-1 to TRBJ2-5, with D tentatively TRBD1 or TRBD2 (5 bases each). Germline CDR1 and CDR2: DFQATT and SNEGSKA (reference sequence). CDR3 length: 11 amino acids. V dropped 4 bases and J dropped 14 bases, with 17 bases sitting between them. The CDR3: CSATTGTSLYF. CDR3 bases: TGCAGTGCTACCACCGGGACCTCCCTTTACTTC.

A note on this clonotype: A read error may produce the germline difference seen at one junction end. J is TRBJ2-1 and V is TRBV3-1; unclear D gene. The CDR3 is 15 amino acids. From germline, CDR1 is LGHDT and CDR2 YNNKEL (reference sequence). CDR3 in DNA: TGTGCCAGCAGCCAAGATACGACGCTAGACAAAGAGCAGTTCTTC. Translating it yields CASSQDTTLDKEQFF.